The clone carrying this T cell receptor beta chain has a count of ten or more. Its antigen remains unknown. These data belong to a study of T cells in Graves' hyperthyroidism and ophthalmopathy. Findings and caveats of the study: Model output signaled ophthalmopathy a median roughly six months ahead of onset.

Diagnosis rested on symptoms, serum thyroxine and TRAb, thyroid ultrasound, and orbital computed tomography. Researchers took RNA transcripts and amplified the TCR beta CDR3 regions from them. The HTBI primer set was used in a first-round RT-PCR of the TCR CDR3. A single record per CDR3 protein comes from TCRdb applying MiXCR to the multiplex PCR reads. This sample yields about 100,000 distinct CDR3 sequences, of which 16% are seen a single time; 35% to 45% belongs to the top ten. Input material: blood. This clonotype was sampled from a woman in her 50s with Graves' hyperthyroidism.

The CDR3 protein is CASSSRDGYNEQFF. DNA for the CDR3: TGCGCCAGCAGCTCCAGAGACGGTTACAATGAGCAGTTCTTC. This sequence joins TRBV5-1 and TRBJ2-1; D gene ambiguous. V was clipped by 3 bases and J by 4 bases, with 11 bases between them. The CDR3 loop spans 14 amino acids. From germline, CDR1 is SGHRS and CDR2 YFSETQ.